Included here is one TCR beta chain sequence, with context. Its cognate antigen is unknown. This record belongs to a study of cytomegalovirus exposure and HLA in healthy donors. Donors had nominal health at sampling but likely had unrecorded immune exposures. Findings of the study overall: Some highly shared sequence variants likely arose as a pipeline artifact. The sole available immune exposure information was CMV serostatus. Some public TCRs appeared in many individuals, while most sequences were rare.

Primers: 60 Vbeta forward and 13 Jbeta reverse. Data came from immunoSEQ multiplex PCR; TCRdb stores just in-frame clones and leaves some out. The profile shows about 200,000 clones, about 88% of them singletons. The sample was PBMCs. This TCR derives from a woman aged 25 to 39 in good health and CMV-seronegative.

CDR3 nucleotide sequence: TGCGCCAGCAGTTGGGACAGCACCAGTCGGGAGCAGTACTTC. Protein: CASSWDSTSREQYF. This chain joins TRBV5-1 and TRBJ2-7; 7 bases are shared with TRBD1. The germline V gene encodes CDR1 SGHRS and CDR2 YFSETQ. The CDR3 covers 14 residues. Germline trimming cut 5 bases from V and 7 bases from J; bases unmatched to any gene: 12.